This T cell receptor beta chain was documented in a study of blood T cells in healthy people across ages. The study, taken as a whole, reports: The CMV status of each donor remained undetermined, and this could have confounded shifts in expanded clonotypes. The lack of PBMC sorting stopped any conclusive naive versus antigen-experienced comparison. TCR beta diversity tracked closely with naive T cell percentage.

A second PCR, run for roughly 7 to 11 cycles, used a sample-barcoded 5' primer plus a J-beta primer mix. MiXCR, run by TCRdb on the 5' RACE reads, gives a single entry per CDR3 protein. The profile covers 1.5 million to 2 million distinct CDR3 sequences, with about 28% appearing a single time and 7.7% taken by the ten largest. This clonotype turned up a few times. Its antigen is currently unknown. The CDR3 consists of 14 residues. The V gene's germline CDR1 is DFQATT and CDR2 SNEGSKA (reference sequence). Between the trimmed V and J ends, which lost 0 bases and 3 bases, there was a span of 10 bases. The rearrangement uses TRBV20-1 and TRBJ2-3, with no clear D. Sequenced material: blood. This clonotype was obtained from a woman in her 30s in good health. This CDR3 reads CSARDLVGTDTQYF. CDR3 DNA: TGCAGTGCTAGAGATCTTGTGGGAACAGATACGCAGTATTTT.